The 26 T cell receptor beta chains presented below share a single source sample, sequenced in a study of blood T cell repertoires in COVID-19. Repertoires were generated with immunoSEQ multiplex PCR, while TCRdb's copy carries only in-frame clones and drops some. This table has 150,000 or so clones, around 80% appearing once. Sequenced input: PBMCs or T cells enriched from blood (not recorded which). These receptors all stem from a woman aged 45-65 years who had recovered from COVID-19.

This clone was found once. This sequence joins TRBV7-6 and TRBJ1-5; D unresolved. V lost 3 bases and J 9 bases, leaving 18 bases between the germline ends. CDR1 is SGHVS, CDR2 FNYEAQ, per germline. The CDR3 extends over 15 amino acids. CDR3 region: CASSLRREGGWPQHF. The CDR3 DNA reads TGTGCCAGCAGCTTGAGACGGGAAGGAGGATGGCCCCAGCATTTT. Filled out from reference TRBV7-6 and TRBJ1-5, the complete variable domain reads GAGVSQSPRYKVTKRGQDVALRCDPISGHVSLYWYRQALGQGPEFLTYFNYEAQQDKSGLPNDRFSAERPEGSISTLTIQRTEQRDSAMYRCASSLRREGGWPQHFGDGTRLSIL.

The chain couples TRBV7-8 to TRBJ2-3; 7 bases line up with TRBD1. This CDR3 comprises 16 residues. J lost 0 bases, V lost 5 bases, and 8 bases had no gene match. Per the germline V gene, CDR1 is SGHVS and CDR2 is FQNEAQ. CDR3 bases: TGTGCCAGCAGCCTGTGGACAGGACCTAGCACAGATACGCAGTATTTT. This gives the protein CASSLWTGPSTDTQYF.

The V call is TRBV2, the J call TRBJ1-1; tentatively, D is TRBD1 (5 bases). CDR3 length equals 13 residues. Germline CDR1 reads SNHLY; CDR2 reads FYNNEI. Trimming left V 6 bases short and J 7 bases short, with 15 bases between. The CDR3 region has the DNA TGTGCCAGCAGGGGAATGACAGAGTTTGAAGCTTTCTTT. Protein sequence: CASRGMTEFEAFF.

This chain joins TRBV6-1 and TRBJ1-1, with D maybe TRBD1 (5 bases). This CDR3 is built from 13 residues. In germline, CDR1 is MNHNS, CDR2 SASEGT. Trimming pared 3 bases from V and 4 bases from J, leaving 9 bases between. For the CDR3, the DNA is TGTGCCAGCAGTGATCAGGGAGGCACTGAAGCTTTCTTT. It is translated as CASSDQGGTEAFF.

CDR3 nucleotides: TGTGCCATCAGTGCCCGGGCAACTAATGAAAAACTGTTTTTT. Residues: CAISARATNEKLFF. V gene TRBV10-3 combines with J gene TRBJ1-4; the D is unclear. Germline V CDR1 and CDR2: ENHRY, SYGVKD. This CDR3 contains 14 residues. V was cut by 4 bases and J by 0 bases, with 6 bases left in between.

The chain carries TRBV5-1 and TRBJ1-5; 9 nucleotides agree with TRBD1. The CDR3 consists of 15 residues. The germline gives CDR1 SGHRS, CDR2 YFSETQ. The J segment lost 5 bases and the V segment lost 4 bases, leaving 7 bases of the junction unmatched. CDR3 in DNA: TGCGCCAGCAGCCCCGTACAGGGGGCCTATCAGCCCCAGCATTTT. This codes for CASSPVQGAYQPQHF.

CDR3 in amino acids: CATSGGPTSVSFF. DNA for the CDR3: TGTGCCACCAGTGGTGGGCCGACGTCGGTGTCTTTCTTT. The J gene is TRBJ1-1, the V gene TRBV24-1; D ambiguous. Trimming took off 5 bases at V and 12 bases at J, with 18 bases between the two ends. The CDR3 loop spans 13 amino acids. Per germline, CDR1 KGHDR and CDR2 SFDVKD.

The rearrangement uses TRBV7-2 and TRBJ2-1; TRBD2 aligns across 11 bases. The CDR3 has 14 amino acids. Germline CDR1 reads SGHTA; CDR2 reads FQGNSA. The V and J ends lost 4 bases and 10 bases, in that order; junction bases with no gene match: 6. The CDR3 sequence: CASSSWTSGPEQFF. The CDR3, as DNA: TGTGCCAGCAGCTCCTGGACTAGCGGGCCCGAGCAGTTCTTC.

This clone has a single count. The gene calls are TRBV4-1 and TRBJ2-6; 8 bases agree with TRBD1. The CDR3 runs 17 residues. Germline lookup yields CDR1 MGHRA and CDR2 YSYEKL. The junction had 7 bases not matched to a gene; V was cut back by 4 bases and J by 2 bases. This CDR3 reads CASSRAYRGAGANVLTF. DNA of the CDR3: TGCGCCAGCAGCCGAGCTTACAGGGGGGCTGGGGCCAACGTCCTGACTTTC.

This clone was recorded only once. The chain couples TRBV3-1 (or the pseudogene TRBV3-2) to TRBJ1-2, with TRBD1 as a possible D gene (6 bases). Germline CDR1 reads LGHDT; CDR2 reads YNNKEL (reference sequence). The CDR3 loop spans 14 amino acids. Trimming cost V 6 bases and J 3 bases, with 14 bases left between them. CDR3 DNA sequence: TGTGCCAGCAGTGAGAGGGACACAGACTATGGCTACACCTTC. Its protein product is CASSERDTDYGYTF.

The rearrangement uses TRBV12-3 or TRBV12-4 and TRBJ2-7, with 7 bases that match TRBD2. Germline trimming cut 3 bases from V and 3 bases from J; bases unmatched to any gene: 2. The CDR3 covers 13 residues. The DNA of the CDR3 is TGTGCCAGCAGTTTGGCGGGGGTCTACGAGCAGTACTTC. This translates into CASSLAGVYEQYF.

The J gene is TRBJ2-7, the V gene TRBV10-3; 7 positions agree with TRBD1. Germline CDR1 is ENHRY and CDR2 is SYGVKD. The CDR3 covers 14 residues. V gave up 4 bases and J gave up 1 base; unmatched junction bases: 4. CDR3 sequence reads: CAISGDSNSYEQYF. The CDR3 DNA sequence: TGTGCCATCAGTGGGGACAGTAATTCCTACGAGCAGTACTTC.

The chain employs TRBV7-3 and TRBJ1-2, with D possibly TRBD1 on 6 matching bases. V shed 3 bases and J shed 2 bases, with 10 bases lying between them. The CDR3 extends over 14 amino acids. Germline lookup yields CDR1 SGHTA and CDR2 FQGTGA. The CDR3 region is CASSFQGKNYGYTF. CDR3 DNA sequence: TGTGCCAGCAGCTTTCAGGGGAAGAACTATGGCTACACCTTC.

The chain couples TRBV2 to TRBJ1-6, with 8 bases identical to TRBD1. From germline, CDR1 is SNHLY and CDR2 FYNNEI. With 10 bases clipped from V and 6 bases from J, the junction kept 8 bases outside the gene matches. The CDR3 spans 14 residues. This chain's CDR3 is CATRDRWANSPLHF. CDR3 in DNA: TGTGCCACCCGGGACAGGTGGGCTAATTCACCCCTCCACTTT.

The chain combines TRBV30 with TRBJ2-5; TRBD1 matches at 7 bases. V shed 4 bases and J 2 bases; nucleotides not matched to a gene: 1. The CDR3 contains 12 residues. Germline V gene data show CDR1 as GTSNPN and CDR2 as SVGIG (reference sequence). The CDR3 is CAWTGGQETQYF. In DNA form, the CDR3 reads TGTGCCTGGACAGGGGGTCAAGAGACCCAGTACTTC. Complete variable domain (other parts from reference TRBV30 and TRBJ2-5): SQTIHQWPATLVQPVGSPLSLECTVEGTSNPNLYWYRQAAGRGLQLLFYSVGIGQISSEVPQNLSASRPQDRQFILSSKKLLLSDSGFYLCAWTGGQETQYFGPGTRLLVL.

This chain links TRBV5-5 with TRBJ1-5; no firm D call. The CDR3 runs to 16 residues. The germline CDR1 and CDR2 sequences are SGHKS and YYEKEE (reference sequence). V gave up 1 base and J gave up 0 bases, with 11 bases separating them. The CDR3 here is CASSLFPRTSNQPQHF. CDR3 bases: TGTGCCAGCAGCTTGTTCCCGAGAACTAGCAATCAGCCCCAGCATTTT.

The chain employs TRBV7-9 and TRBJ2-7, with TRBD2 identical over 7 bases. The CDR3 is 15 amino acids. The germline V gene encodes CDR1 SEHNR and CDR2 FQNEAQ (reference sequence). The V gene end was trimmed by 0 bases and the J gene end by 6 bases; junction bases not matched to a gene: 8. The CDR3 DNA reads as TGTGCCAGCAGCTTAGCGGGGGGGACCCCTCCCGAGCAGTACTTC. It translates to CASSLAGGTPPEQYF.

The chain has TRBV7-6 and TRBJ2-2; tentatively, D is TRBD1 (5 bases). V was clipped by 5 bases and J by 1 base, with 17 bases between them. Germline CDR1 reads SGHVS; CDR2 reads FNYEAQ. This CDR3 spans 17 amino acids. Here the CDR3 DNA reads TGTGCCAGCAGCCCTGTCCAGATAGGGGTGAACACCGGGGAGCTGTTTTTT. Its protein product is CASSPVQIGVNTGELFF.

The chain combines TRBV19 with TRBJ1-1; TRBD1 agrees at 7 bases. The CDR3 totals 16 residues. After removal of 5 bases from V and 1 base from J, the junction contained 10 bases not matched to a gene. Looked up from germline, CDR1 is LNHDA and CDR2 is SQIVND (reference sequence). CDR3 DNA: TGTGCCAGTAGTGCCTACAGGGGAGAAGCGAACACTGAAGCTTTCTTT. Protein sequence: CASSAYRGEANTEAFF.

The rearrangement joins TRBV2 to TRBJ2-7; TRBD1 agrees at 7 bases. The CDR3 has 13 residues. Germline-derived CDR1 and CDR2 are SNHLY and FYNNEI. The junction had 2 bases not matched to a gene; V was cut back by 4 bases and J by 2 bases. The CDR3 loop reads CASSVDRTYEQYF. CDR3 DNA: TGTGCCAGCAGTGTGGACAGGACCTACGAGCAGTACTTC.

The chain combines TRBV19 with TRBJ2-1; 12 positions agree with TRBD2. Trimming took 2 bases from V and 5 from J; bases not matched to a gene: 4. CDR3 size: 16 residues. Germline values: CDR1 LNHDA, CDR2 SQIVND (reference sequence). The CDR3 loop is CASSIWPSGGDNEQFF. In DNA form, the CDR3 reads TGTGCCAGTAGTATATGGCCTAGCGGGGGGGACAATGAGCAGTTCTTC.

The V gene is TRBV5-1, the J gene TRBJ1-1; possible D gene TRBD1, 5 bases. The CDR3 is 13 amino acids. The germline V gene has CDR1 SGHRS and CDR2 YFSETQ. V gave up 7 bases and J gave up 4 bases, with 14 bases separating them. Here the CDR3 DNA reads TGCGCCAGCTCATATGACGGGGGCACTGAAGCTTTCTTT. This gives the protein CASSYDGGTEAFF. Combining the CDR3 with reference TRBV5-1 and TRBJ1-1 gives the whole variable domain KAGVTQTPRYLIKTRGQQVTLSCSPISGHRSVSWYQQTPGQGLQFLFEYFSETQRNKGNFPGRFSGRQFSNSRSEMNVSTLELGDSALYLCASSYDGGTEAFFGQGTRLTVV.

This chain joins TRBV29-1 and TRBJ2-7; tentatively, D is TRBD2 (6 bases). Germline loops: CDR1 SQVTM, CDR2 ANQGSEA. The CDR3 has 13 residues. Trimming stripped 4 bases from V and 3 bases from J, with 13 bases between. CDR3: CSVGGDSFYEQYF. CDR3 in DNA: TGCAGCGTTGGAGGGGACTCATTCTACGAGCAGTACTTC.

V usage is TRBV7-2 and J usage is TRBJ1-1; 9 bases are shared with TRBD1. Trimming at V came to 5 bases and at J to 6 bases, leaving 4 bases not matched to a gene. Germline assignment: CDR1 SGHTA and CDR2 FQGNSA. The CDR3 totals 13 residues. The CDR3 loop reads CASSAQGASEAFF. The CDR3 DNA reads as TGTGCCAGCAGCGCACAGGGGGCCTCTGAAGCTTTCTTT.

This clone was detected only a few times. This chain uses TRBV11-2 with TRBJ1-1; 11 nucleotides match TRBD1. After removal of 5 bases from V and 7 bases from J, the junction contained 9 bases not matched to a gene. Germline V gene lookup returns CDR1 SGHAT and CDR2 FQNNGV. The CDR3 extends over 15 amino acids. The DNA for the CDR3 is TGTGCCAGCAGCGATCCTGGGACAGGGGGTAATGAAGCTTTCTTT. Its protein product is CASSDPGTGGNEAFF.

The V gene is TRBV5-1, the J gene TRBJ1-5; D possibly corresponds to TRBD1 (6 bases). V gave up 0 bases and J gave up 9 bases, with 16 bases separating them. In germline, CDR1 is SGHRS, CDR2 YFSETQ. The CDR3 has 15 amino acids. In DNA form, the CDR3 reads TGCGCCAGCAGCTTGGGGTCCGGGACATCAGGGCCCCAGCATTTT. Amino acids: CASSLGSGTSGPQHF.